Below are 18 T cell receptor beta chains sequenced from a single sample in a study of molecular identifiers for immune sequencing clone quantification. Via MiXCR, TCRdb re-called the PCR reads, giving one row per CDR3 protein. The sample has about 320,000 distinct CDR3 sequences, 20% to 25% seen once. The specimen sequenced was naive CD8+ T cells from blood, with Jurkat cell RNA spiked in. The subset was: FACS-sorted CD8+CD4-CCR7+CD45RA+ naive T cells. These receptors originate from a human donor in good health. Some libraries in this study had Jurkat cell RNA spiked in.

This clonotype was counted at least ten times. J is TRBJ1-4 and V is TRBV2; no definite D call. CDR1 is SNHLY and CDR2 is FYNNEI in the germline V gene. Trimming stripped 4 bases from V and 6 bases from J, with 6 bases between. CDR3 length equals 12 residues. CDR3 amino acids: CASSGLDEKLFF. CDR3 DNA sequence: TGTGCCAGCAGTGGGTTAGATGAAAAACTGTTTTTT.

This clonotype was counted many times. J is TRBJ2-7 and V is TRBV19; 10 bases are shared with TRBD1. The CDR3 covers 15 residues. Germline V gene sequence: CDR1 LNHDA, CDR2 SQIVND (reference sequence). Trimming cost V 5 bases and J 1 base; bases outside gene matches: 5. CDR3 loop: CASSGGTGVSYEQYF. The DNA of the CDR3 is TGTGCCAGTAGTGGCGGGACAGGGGTTTCCTACGAGCAGTACTTC.

The V gene is TRBV7-2, the J gene TRBJ1-6, with 8 positions matching TRBD1. The CDR3 contains 18 residues. Trimming took 5 bases from V and 8 from J; bases not matched to a gene: 17. Germline CDR1 reads SGHTA; CDR2 reads FQGNSA. This CDR3 reads CTSSERLLQGALDSPLHF. In DNA form, the CDR3 reads TGTACCAGCAGCGAAAGGCTATTGCAGGGGGCGCTTGATTCACCCCTCCACTTT. The full variable domain, its missing parts supplied by reference TRBV7-2 and TRBJ1-6, is GAGVSQSPSNKVTEKGKDVELRCDPISGHTALYWYRQSLGQGLEFLIYFQGNSAPDKSGLPSDRFSAERTGGSVSTLTIQRTQQEDSAVYLCTSSERLLQGALDSPLHFGNGTRLTVT.

In this sample, this clonotype turned up a few times. The chain employs TRBV18 and TRBJ2-3; no definite D call. Deletions cut 6 bases from V and 2 bases from J, with 6 bases between. Germline CDR1 is KGHSH and CDR2 is LQKENI. This CDR3 is built from 12 residues. This CDR3 is CASSEPTDTQYF. The DNA for the CDR3 is TGTGCCAGCTCCGAACCCACAGATACGCAGTATTTT.

For this clonotype: Likely a read error: the CDR3 ends without its conserved phenylalanine or tryptophan. The chain links TRBV7-9 to TRBJ1-1; 11 bases agree with TRBD1. Germline loops: CDR1 SEHNR, CDR2 FQNEAQ (reference sequence). CDR3 length: 14 amino acids. Germline trimming cut 3 bases from V and 5 bases from J; bases unmatched to any gene: 2. The CDR3 region is CASSLGQGVTEAFS. The CDR3 DNA reads TGTGCCAGCAGCTTGGGACAGGGGGTAACTGAAGCTTTCTCT.

This clonotype was seen many times. The V gene is TRBV2, the J gene TRBJ1-5; 10 nucleotides match TRBD1. This CDR3 region has 18 residues. After removal of 4 bases from V and 0 bases from J, the junction contained 9 bases not matched to a gene. CDR1 is SNHLY and CDR2 is FYNNEI in the germline V gene. The CDR3 sequence: CASSGSRTGGSSNQPQHF. The DNA of the CDR3 is TGTGCCAGCAGTGGGTCCAGGACAGGGGGGAGTAGCAATCAGCCCCAGCATTTT.

This clonotype was seen at least ten times. The chain is built from TRBV7-2 and TRBJ2-7; 8 nucleotides agree with TRBD2. In germline, CDR1 is SGHTA, CDR2 FQGNSA. Trimming cost V 5 bases and J 5 bases; bases outside gene matches: 8. The CDR3 has 14 residues. CDR3 in amino acids: CASSRVGGAHEQYF. CDR3 nucleotides: TGTGCCAGCAGCCGCGTCGGGGGGGCCCACGAGCAGTACTTC.

At least ten counts were recorded for this clonotype. The chain couples TRBV14 to TRBJ1-1, with D hard to call. Germline CDR1 is SGHDN and CDR2 is FVKESK. V lost 0 bases and J 6 bases, leaving 14 bases between the germline ends. This CDR3 spans 15 amino acids. The CDR3: CASSQEVGRYAEAFF. CDR3 DNA: TGTGCCAGCAGCCAAGAAGTGGGCAGGTACGCTGAAGCTTTCTTT.

This clonotype has a count of ten or more. The chain recombines TRBV7-9 with TRBJ2-3; 9 bases match TRBD2. This CDR3 has 16 amino acids. With V trimmed by 5 bases and J by 5 bases, 11 bases remained unmatched. Germline V gives CDR1 SEHNR, CDR2 FQNEAQ (reference sequence). The CDR3 DNA reads as TGTGCCAGCAGCCCCCCGGGGCTAGCGGGGAAAGATACGCAGTATTTT. Translation: CASSPPGLAGKDTQYF.

Many counts were recorded for this clonotype. This chain joins TRBV7-9 and TRBJ2-7; the D is unclear. CDR1 and CDR2 from the germline V gene are SEHNR and FQNEAQ (reference sequence). The CDR3 loop spans 13 amino acids. The V end was cut by 6 bases, the J end by 1 base, with 10 bases between. Here the CDR3 DNA reads TGTGCCAGCAGGCCCTGGGATTCCTACGAGCAGTACTTC. This encodes CASRPWDSYEQYF.

This clonotype was detected ten times or more. The V call is TRBV28, the J call TRBJ1-5; weak D call: TRBD1 (6 bases). Germline loops: CDR1 MDHEN, CDR2 SYDVKM. This CDR3 region has 16 residues. V was shortened by 4 bases and J by 3 bases, with 16 bases between the two germline ends. The CDR3 DNA sequence: TGTGCCAGCAGTTCCTTGATCCGGACAGACAATCAGCCCCAGCATTTT. Its translation: CASSSLIRTDNQPQHF. Combining the CDR3 with reference TRBV28 and TRBJ1-5 gives the whole variable domain DVKVTQSSRYLVKRTGEKVFLECVQDMDHENMFWYRQDPGLGLRLIYFSYDVKMKEKGDIPEGYSVSREKKERFSLILESASTNQTSMYLCASSSLIRTDNQPQHFGDGTRLSIL.

A note on this clonotype: A read error is possible here, since a much larger clone lies one base away. The chain carries TRBV6-5 and TRBJ1-5; unclear D gene. The germline CDR1 and CDR2 sequences are MNHEY and SVGAGI. This CDR3 spans 13 amino acids. V dropped 5 bases and J dropped 7 bases, with 12 bases sitting between them. The CDR3 spells CASSMAQNQPQHF. CDR3 sequence (DNA): TGTGCCAGCAGTATGGCCCAGAACCAGCCCCAGCATTTT.

Turning to this clonotype: This may be a read error, as it is one base from a much larger clone. The CDR3 does not close with the conserved phenylalanine or tryptophan, likely indicating a read error. V usage is TRBV4-2 and J usage is TRBJ2-3; maybe TRBD2 (6 bases). With 3 bases removed from V and 5 bases from J, the gap between germline ends came to 15 bases. CDR1 and CDR2 (germline): LGHNA, YNFKEQ. The CDR3 consists of 15 residues. CDR3 sequence: CASSQGTQTGDTQYL. The CDR3 coding sequence is TGTGCCAGCAGCCAGGGGACTCAAACAGGAGATACGCAGTATCTT.

Many counts were recorded for this clonotype. The chain uses TRBV7-9 and TRBJ2-7, with D perhaps TRBD1 or TRBD2 (6 bases each). The V and J ends lost 3 bases and 2 bases respectively, with 17 bases between them. CDR1 and CDR2 (germline): SEHNR, FQNEAQ (reference sequence). This CDR3 has 16 amino acids. CDR3: CASSLGGGPPAYEQYF. CDR3 bases: TGTGCCAGCAGCTTGGGGGGCGGACCCCCGGCCTACGAGCAGTACTTC.

The chain's CDR3 is CASSPYSSVAEAFF. CDR3 bases: TGTGCCAGCTCACCATACTCGTCTGTGGCTGAAGCTTTCTTT. V is TRBV18 and J is TRBJ1-1; no reliable D call. This CDR3 has 14 amino acids. Trimming cost V 2 bases and J 6 bases, with 13 bases left between them. The V gene's germline CDR1 is KGHSH and CDR2 LQKENI.

This chain connects TRBV12-3 or TRBV12-4 to TRBJ2-3; D call uncertain. V was shortened by 6 bases and J by 3 bases, with 10 bases between the two germline ends. The CDR3 runs 13 residues. For the CDR3, the DNA is TGTGCCAGCAGCAACCGGGTTACAGATACGCAGTATTTT. Protein sequence: CASSNRVTDTQYF.

This clonotype was counted at least ten times. V usage is TRBV6-5 and J usage is TRBJ2-3; TRBD1 matches at 7 bases. The V segment lost 5 bases and the J segment 4 bases; nucleotides outside the gene matches: 6. The CDR3 is 14 amino acids. Germline-derived CDR1 and CDR2 are MNHEY and SVGAGI. The CDR3 region has the DNA TGTGCCAGCAGTCTCGGACAGGAACCAGATACGCAGTATTTT. Protein product: CASSLGQEPDTQYF.

This clonotype occurred a few times. The chain combines TRBV27 with TRBJ2-1; possibly TRBD1 or TRBD2 for D (5 bases each). The length of the CDR3 is 16 residues. In germline, CDR1 is MNHEY, CDR2 SMNVEV (reference sequence). V was pared by 5 bases and J by 0 bases, with 14 bases between. CDR3 bases: TGTGCCAGCAGTGTACCGGGACCCAACTCCTACAATGAGCAGTTCTTC. Translated, it gives CASSVPGPNSYNEQFF.